This TCR beta chain stems from a study of regulatory T cells in long-lasting Graves disease. The sample's time point: newly diagnosed GD, antithyroid drugs for less than 3 months. The TCR library used RNA extracted from PBMCs. Germline V gives CDR1 MNHEY, CDR2 SMNVEV (reference sequence). V was shortened by 6 bases and J by 0 bases, with 14 bases between the two germline ends. This CDR3 contains 15 residues. According to the study, TCR beta libraries were built with iRepertoire HTBI primers and CDR3-region Arm-PCR. TCRdb itself ran the multiplex PCR reads through MiXCR, one entry per CDR3 protein. Here the sample spans around 480,000 distinct CDR3 sequences, roughly a sixth being singletons. This clonotype has only a few counts. Its target is unknown. Study-level findings and limits: Persistent disease showed a preference for TRBV28, TRBJ1-2 and TRBJ2-5.

The sample was also linked to a second study, of T cells in Graves' hyperthyroidism and ophthalmopathy. This second study notes: Hyperthyroidism patients were newly diagnosed, had disease duration under 2 months, and were aged 18 to 65 years. The blood repertoire included most of the expanded thyroid clonotypes above 0.001.

The clonotype was recovered from a woman aged 35 to 59 with Graves disease. Sequenced material: peripheral blood mononuclear cells (PBMCs), taken at new diagnosis, from a patient treated with antithyroid drugs. The chain combines TRBV27 with TRBJ2-5; a weak D match, TRBD1 (5 bases). CDR3 in DNA: TGTGCCAGCAGCCCACCGCCAGGGAACCAAGAGACCCAGTACTTC. It specifies CASSPPPGNQETQYF.